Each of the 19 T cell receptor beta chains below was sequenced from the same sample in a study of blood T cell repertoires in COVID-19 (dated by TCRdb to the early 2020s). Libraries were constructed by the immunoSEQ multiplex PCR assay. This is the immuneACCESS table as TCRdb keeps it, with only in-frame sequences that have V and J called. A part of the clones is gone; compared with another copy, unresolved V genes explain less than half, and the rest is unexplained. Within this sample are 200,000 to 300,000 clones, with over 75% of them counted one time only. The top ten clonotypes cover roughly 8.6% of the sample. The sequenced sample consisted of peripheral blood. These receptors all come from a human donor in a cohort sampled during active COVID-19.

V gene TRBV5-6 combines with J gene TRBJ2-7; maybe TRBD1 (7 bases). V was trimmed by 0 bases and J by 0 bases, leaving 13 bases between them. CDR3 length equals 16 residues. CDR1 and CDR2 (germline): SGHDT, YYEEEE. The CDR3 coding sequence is TGTGCCAGCAGCTTGGCCCCAGGGGGGAGCTCCTACGAGCAGTACTTC. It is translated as CASSLAPGGSSYEQYF.

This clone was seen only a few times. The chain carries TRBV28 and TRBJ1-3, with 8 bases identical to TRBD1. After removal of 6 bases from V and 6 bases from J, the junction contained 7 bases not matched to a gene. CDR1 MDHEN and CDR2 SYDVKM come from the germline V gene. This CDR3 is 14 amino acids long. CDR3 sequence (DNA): TGTGCCAGCAGGGACAGGGCTCTAGAAAACACCATATATTTT. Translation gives CASRDRALENTIYF.

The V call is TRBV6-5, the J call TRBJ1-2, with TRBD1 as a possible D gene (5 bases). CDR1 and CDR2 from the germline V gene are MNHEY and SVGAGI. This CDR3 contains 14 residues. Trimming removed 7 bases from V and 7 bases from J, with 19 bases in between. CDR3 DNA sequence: TGTGCCAGCACCAAAAAAGGGGAGGAGGGTGGCTACACCTTC. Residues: CASTKKGEEGGYTF.

Written as DNA, the CDR3 is TGTGCCATCAGGGACAGGGATGTCACCGGGGAGCTGTTTTTT. Its translation: CAIRDRDVTGELFF. This sequence joins TRBV10-3 and TRBJ2-2, with 8 bases identical to TRBD1. This CDR3 contains 14 residues. Germline loops: CDR1 ENHRY, CDR2 SYGVKD. Trimming cost V 6 bases and J 4 bases; bases outside gene matches: 4.

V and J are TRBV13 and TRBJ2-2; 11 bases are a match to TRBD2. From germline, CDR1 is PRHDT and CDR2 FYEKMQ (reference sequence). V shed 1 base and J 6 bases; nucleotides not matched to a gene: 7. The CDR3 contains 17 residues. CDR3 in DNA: TGTGCCAGCAGCTTAGTCGGACTAGCGGGCATCGCCGGGGAGCTGTTTTTT. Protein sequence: CASSLVGLAGIAGELFF.

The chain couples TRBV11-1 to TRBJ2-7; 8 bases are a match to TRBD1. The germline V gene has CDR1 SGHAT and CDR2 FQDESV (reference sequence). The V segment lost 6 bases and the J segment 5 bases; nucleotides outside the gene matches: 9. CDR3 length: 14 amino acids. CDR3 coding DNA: TGTGCCAGCAGACCTCTGGACAGGGAGGACGAGCAGTACTTC. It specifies CASRPLDREDEQYF.

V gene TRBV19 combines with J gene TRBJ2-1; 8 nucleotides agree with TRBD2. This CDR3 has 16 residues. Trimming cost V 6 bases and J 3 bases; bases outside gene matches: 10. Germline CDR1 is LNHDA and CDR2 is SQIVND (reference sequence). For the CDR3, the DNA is TGTGCCAGTAGCTTCACGCGGGGGGCGTTCTACAATGAGCAGTTCTTC. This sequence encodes CASSFTRGAFYNEQFF. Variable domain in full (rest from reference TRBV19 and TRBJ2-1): DGGITQSPKYLFRKEGQNVTLSCEQNLNHDAMYWYRQDPGQGLRLIYYSQIVNDFQKGDIAEGYSVSREKKESFPLTVTSAQKNPTAFYLCASSFTRGAFYNEQFFGPGTRLTVL.

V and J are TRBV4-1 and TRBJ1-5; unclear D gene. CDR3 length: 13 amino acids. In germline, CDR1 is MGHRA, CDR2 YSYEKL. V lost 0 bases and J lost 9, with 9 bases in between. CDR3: CASSQDADRPQHF. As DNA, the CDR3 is TGCGCCAGCAGCCAAGACGCAGATCGGCCCCAGCATTTT.

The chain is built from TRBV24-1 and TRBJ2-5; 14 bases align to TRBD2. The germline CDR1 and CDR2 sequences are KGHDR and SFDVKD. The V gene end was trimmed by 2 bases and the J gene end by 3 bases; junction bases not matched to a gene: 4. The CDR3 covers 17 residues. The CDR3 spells CATSDWTSGRREETQYF. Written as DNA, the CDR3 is TGTGCCACCAGTGATTGGACTAGCGGGAGGAGGGAAGAGACCCAGTACTTC.

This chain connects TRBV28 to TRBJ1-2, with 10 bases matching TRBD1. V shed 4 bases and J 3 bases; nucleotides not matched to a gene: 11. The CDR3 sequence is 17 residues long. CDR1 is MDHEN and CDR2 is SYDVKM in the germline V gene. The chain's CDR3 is CASSSEGQGHQHYGYTF. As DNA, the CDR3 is TGTGCCAGCAGTTCTGAGGGACAGGGGCACCAGCACTATGGCTACACCTTC.

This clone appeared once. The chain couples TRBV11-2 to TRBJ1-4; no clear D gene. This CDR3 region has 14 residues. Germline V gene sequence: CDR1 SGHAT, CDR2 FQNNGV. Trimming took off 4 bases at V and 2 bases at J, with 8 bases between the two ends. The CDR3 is CASSSRGTNEKLFF. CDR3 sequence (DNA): TGTGCCAGCAGCTCACGCGGGACTAATGAAAAACTGTTTTTT.

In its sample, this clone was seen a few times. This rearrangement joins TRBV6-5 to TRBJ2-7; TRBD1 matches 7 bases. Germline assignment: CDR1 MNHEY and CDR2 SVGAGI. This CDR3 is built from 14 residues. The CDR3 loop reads CATRFLGGEGEQYF. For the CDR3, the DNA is TGTGCGACTCGGTTCCTAGGGGGCGAGGGCGAGCAGTACTTC.

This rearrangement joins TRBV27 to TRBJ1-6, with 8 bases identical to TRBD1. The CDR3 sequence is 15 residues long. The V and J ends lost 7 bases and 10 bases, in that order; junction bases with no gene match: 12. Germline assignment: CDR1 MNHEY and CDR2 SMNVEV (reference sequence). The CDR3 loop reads CASTSGQGAKSPLHF. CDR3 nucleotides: TGTGCCAGCACGTCAGGGCAGGGGGCGAAATCACCCCTCCACTTT.

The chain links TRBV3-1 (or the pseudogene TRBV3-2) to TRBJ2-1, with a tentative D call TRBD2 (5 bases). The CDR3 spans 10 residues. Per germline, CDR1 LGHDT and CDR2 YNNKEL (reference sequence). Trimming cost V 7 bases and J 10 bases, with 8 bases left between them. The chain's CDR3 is CASMGGEQFF. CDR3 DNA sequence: TGTGCCAGCATGGGCGGGGAGCAGTTCTTC.

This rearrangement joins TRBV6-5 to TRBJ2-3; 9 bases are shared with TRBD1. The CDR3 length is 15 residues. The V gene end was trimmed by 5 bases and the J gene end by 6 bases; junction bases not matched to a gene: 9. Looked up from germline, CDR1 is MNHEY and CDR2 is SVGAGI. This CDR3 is CASSPQQGAKDTQYF. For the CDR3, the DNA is TGTGCCAGCAGTCCGCAACAGGGGGCTAAGGATACGCAGTATTTT.

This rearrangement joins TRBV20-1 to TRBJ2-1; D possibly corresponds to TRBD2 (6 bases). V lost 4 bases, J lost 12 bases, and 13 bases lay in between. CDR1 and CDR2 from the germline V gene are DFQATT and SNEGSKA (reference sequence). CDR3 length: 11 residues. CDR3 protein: CSATGTFGQFF. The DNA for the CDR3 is TGCAGTGCTACCGGGACTTTCGGGCAGTTCTTC.

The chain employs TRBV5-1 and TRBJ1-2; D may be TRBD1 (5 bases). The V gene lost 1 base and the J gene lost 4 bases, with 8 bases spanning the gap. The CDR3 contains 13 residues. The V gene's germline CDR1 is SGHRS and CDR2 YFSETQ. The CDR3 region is CASSLRQGYGYTF. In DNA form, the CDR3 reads TGCGCCAGCAGCTTGCGCCAGGGCTATGGCTACACCTTC.

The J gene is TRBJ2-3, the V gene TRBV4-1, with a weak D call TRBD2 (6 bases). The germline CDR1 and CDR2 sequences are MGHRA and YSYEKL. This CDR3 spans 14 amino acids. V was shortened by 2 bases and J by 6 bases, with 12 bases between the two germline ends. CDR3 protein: CASSQKPGEDTQYF. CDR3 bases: TGCGCCAGCAGCCAAAAACCGGGGGAGGATACGCAGTATTTT.

The DNA of the CDR3 is TGCGCCAGCAGCGGGCGGCTAGCGGGAGCGTCCTACAATGAGCAGTTCTTC. It codes for CASSGRLAGASYNEQFF. This sequence joins TRBV5-1 and TRBJ2-1; TRBD2 matches at 10 bases. The CDR3 is made up of 17 amino acids. V was pared by 4 bases and J by 1 base, with 8 bases of the junction left unmatched. CDR1 is SGHRS, CDR2 YFSETQ, per germline.